The 26 T cell receptor beta chains listed next were all sequenced from one sample in a study of T cells after yellow fever vaccination. MiXCR, applied by TCRdb to the 5' RACE reads, yields one record per CDR3 protein. Here the sample spans about 630,000 distinct CDR3 sequences, around an eighth being singletons. The source was PBMCs, collected on the day of the yellow fever booster vaccination. The receptors derive from a man aged 30-40 years who received the YFV17D yellow fever vaccine.

The J gene is TRBJ2-2, the V gene TRBV18; D possibly corresponds to TRBD2 (6 bases). Germline V gives CDR1 KGHSH, CDR2 LQKENI. The V gene lost 2 bases and the J gene lost 13 bases, with 14 bases spanning the gap. The CDR3 spans 13 residues. CDR3 in DNA: TGTGCCAGCTCACCAAAGGAGGGAGGTATGCTGTTTTTT. This sequence encodes CASSPKEGGMLFF.

The chain is built from TRBV27 and TRBJ2-5; possibly TRBD2 for D (6 bases). With 2 bases removed from V and 1 base from J, the gap between germline ends came to 14 bases. Looked up from germline, CDR1 is MNHEY and CDR2 is SMNVEV (reference sequence). The CDR3 length is 16 residues. The CDR3 protein is CASSLVWDSSQETQYF. The DNA of the CDR3 is TGTGCCAGCAGTTTAGTATGGGACTCCTCCCAAGAGACCCAGTACTTC.

This clonotype turned up a few times. The chain has TRBV7-9 and TRBJ2-1; 7 bases are shared with TRBD2. The CDR3 spans 15 residues. The trim removed 5 bases at V and 3 bases at J, leaving 7 bases unmatched. Germline V gives CDR1 SEHNR, CDR2 FQNEAQ (reference sequence). Here the CDR3 DNA reads TGTGCCAGCAGCCCCGAACTAGCGTACTACAATGAGCAGTTCTTC. It translates to CASSPELAYYNEQFF.

The chain employs TRBV19 and TRBJ2-5, with TRBD2 as a possible D gene (6 bases). In germline, CDR1 is LNHDA, CDR2 SQIVND (reference sequence). V was cut by 10 bases and J by 2 bases, with 23 bases left in between. The CDR3 is made up of 16 amino acids. As DNA, the CDR3 is TGTGCCACCTCTCCATCGGAGGGGTCCAGACAAGAGACCCAGTACTTC. Its translation is CATSPSEGSRQETQYF.

This clonotype was seen ten or more times. The chain uses TRBV12-3 or TRBV12-4 and TRBJ2-5, with a tentative D call TRBD1 (5 bases). The CDR3 has 11 amino acids. V dropped 5 bases and J dropped 4 bases, with 5 bases sitting between them. CDR3 in amino acids: CASSDRETQYF. CDR3 sequence (DNA): TGTGCCAGCAGTGACAGAGAGACCCAGTACTTC.

This clonotype has more than one count but fewer than ten. This chain connects TRBV7-2 to TRBJ2-7, with D possibly being TRBD2 (5 bases). The CDR3 totals 14 residues. Germline V lookup: CDR1 SGHTA, CDR2 FQGNSA. Trimming took 5 bases from V and 3 from J, leaving 14 bases between them. CDR3 nucleotides: TGTGCCAGCAGCCCTGACACTGGGAGCTACGAGCAGTACTTC. Residues: CASSPDTGSYEQYF.

V usage is TRBV20-1 and J usage is TRBJ2-5; D might be TRBD2 (6 bases). CDR1 and CDR2 (germline): DFQATT, SNEGSKA (reference sequence). The CDR3 extends over 14 amino acids. V was shortened by 1 base and J by 5 bases, with 14 bases between the two germline ends. CDR3 bases: TGCAGTGCTAGAGGGGGGAGGCTGATGGAGACCCAGTACTTC. It yields the protein CSARGGRLMETQYF.

This clonotype has more than one count but fewer than ten. The chain couples TRBV6-5 to TRBJ1-1, with D possibly matching TRBD1 (5 bases). V lost 4 bases and J lost 4, with 13 bases in between. This CDR3 comprises 14 residues. Germline V gene data show CDR1 as MNHEY and CDR2 as SVGAGI. In DNA form, the CDR3 reads TGTGCCAGCAGTTGGGACTTCCTTGGCACTGAAGCTTTCTTT. It specifies CASSWDFLGTEAFF.

V gene TRBV9 combines with J gene TRBJ2-1; D gene unclear. This CDR3 is built from 16 residues. V dropped 0 bases and J dropped 0 bases, with 10 bases sitting between them. CDR1 and CDR2 (germline): SGDLS, YYNGEE. The CDR3 loop is CASSVGQGNSYNEQFF. The CDR3 DNA reads as TGTGCCAGCAGCGTAGGGCAAGGGAACTCCTACAATGAGCAGTTCTTC.

The rearrangement uses TRBV11-2 and TRBJ2-3; D possibly corresponds to TRBD2 (5 bases). CDR1 is SGHAT, CDR2 FQNNGV, per germline. The CDR3 spans 14 residues. The ends were cut back, 6 bases at V and 6 bases at J, with 16 bases in the middle. This CDR3 reads CASRSRLFGDTQYF. CDR3 coding DNA: TGTGCCAGCAGATCAAGACTATTTGGGGATACGCAGTATTTT. The complete variable domain, with remaining parts taken from reference TRBV11-2 and TRBJ2-3, reads EAGVAQSPRYKIIEKRQSVAFWCNPISGHATLYWYQQILGQGPKLLIQFQNNGVVDDSQLPKDRFSAERLKGVDSTLKIQPAKLEDSAVYLCASRSRLFGDTQYFGPGTRLTVL.

In its sample, this clonotype was seen a few times. The rearrangement links TRBV20-1 to TRBJ2-7, with D possibly TRBD1 on 6 matching bases. Trimming took 6 bases from V and 5 from J, leaving 17 bases between them. Per germline, CDR1 DFQATT and CDR2 SNEGSKA (reference sequence). The CDR3 spans 13 residues. The chain's CDR3 is CSANTGQGHEQYF. The CDR3 DNA reads as TGCAGTGCGAATACTGGGCAGGGGCACGAGCAGTACTTC.

The chain uses TRBV7-2 and TRBJ2-1; the D gene is possibly TRBD1 (6 bases). The length of the CDR3 is 14 residues. CDR1 and CDR2 (germline): SGHTA, FQGNSA. V was shortened by 2 bases and J by 10 bases, with 15 bases between the two germline ends. CDR3 sequence reads: CASSLLQGTREQFF. DNA of the CDR3: TGTGCCAGCAGCTTATTACAGGGCACGAGAGAGCAGTTCTTC.

The genes are TRBV7-2 and TRBJ1-1; D is possibly TRBD1 (5 bases). The CDR3 sequence is 11 residues long. Deletions cut 4 bases from V and 11 bases from J, with 11 bases between. The germline gives CDR1 SGHTA, CDR2 FQGNSA. The CDR3 spells CASSWGHKAFF. The CDR3 DNA follows: TGTGCCAGCAGCTGGGGCCATAAGGCTTTCTTT.

This clonotype was counted at least ten times. The genes are TRBV2 and TRBJ2-7; maybe TRBD1 (5 bases). CDR1 is SNHLY, CDR2 FYNNEI, per germline. Trimming pared 8 bases from V and 0 bases from J, leaving 14 bases between. The CDR3 covers 14 residues. CDR3 loop: CASYKRGGSYEQYF. DNA of the CDR3: TGTGCCAGCTATAAAAGGGGCGGCTCCTACGAGCAGTACTTC.

This clonotype has more than one count but fewer than ten. The chain combines TRBV3-1 with TRBJ2-7; D remains ambiguous. CDR1 LGHDT and CDR2 YNNKEL come from the germline V gene (reference sequence). The CDR3 totals 14 residues. V shed 1 base and J shed 2 bases, with 9 bases lying between them. Here the CDR3 reads CASSQGLKAYEQYF. The DNA of the CDR3 is TGTGCCAGCAGCCAAGGGCTAAAGGCCTACGAGCAGTACTTC.

This clonotype was seen only a few times. J is TRBJ1-1 and V is TRBV2, with 9 bases lining up with TRBD1. The CDR3 spans 13 residues. Germline values: CDR1 SNHLY, CDR2 FYNNEI. The V gene end was trimmed by 7 bases and the J gene end by 6 bases; junction bases not matched to a gene: 6. The CDR3 reads CASMGDRASEAFF. In DNA form, the CDR3 reads TGTGCCAGCATGGGGGACAGGGCATCTGAAGCTTTCTTT.

Written as DNA, the CDR3 is TGTGCCAGCAGCCAGGGACAGGGAAAAGACGAGCAGTACTTC. It specifies CASSQGQGKDEQYF. The chain employs TRBV3-1 and TRBJ2-7; TRBD1 matches at 9 bases. After removal of 3 bases from V and 5 bases from J, the junction contained 5 bases not matched to a gene. Germline V gives CDR1 LGHDT, CDR2 YNNKEL (reference sequence). The CDR3 length is 14 residues.

The V gene is TRBV5-1, the J gene TRBJ2-2, with 10 bases fitting TRBD1. Germline values: CDR1 SGHRS, CDR2 YFSETQ. The J segment lost 3 bases and the V segment lost 3 bases, leaving 11 bases of the junction unmatched. The CDR3 consists of 18 residues. The DNA of the CDR3 is TGCGCCAGCAGCTCGACAGGGGGCGCGGAATGGGACACCGGGGAGCTGTTTTTT. The encoded protein is CASSSTGGAEWDTGELFF.

This clonotype was picked up a small number of times. This chain joins TRBV28 and TRBJ2-3; unclear D gene. V was pared by 4 bases and J by 0 bases, with 11 bases between. The CDR3 has 15 amino acids. Germline-derived CDR1 and CDR2 are MDHEN and SYDVKM. As DNA, the CDR3 is TGTGCCAGCAGTTCCCCCCCGAGTAGCACAGATACGCAGTATTTT. This encodes CASSSPPSSTDTQYF.

In its sample, this clonotype was seen many times. The chain uses TRBV9 and TRBJ2-5, with 12 bases lining up with TRBD2. Germline V gene sequence: CDR1 SGDLS, CDR2 YYNGEE. The trim removed 0 bases at V and 5 bases at J, leaving 8 bases unmatched. The CDR3 is made up of 17 amino acids. CDR3 protein: CASSVAPTSGSMETQYF. The CDR3 DNA reads TGTGCCAGCAGCGTAGCTCCGACTAGCGGGAGTATGGAGACCCAGTACTTC.

This clonotype was counted a few times. The chain links TRBV19 to TRBJ2-3; no firm D call. Looked up from germline, CDR1 is LNHDA and CDR2 is SQIVND (reference sequence). Trimming pared 3 bases from V and 5 bases from J, leaving 9 bases between. The CDR3 runs 13 residues. CDR3 amino acids: CASSMFSGDTQYF. The CDR3 DNA sequence: TGTGCCAGTAGTATGTTCAGTGGAGATACGCAGTATTTT. The complete variable domain, with remaining parts taken from reference TRBV19 and TRBJ2-3, reads DGGITQSPKYLFRKEGQNVTLSCEQNLNHDAMYWYRQDPGQGLRLIYYSQIVNDFQKGDIAEGYSVSREKKESFPLTVTSAQKNPTAFYLCASSMFSGDTQYFGPGTRLTVL.

In its sample, this clonotype was seen a few times. The CDR3 DNA reads TGCAGTGCTAGCAGGGGTATCGACCCCTCCTACGAGCAGTACTTC. This encodes CSASRGIDPSYEQYF. V gene TRBV20-1 combines with J gene TRBJ2-7; tentative D call: TRBD1 (6 bases). CDR1 and CDR2 from the germline V gene are DFQATT and SNEGSKA (reference sequence). V was clipped by 3 bases and J by 0 bases, with 15 bases between them. The CDR3 contains 15 residues.

This clonotype was observed a few times. CDR3 DNA: TGTGCCAGCAGCTTCGGGACAGGGTCAGATACGCAGTATTTT. This codes for CASSFGTGSDTQYF. The chain joins TRBV11-2 to TRBJ2-3; 9 bases line up with TRBD1. CDR1 is SGHAT and CDR2 is FQNNGV in the germline V gene. The V and J ends lost 3 bases and 4 bases, in that order; junction bases with no gene match: 2. CDR3 size: 14 residues.

V usage is TRBV29-1 and J usage is TRBJ2-1; the match to TRBD2 covers 10 bases. Germline-derived CDR1 and CDR2 are SQVTM and ANQGSEA. CDR3 length: 13 amino acids. V gave up 6 bases and J gave up 7 bases; unmatched junction bases: 6. The chain's CDR3 is CSVSKTSGNEQFF. CDR3 nucleotide sequence: TGCAGCGTCTCGAAGACTAGCGGGAATGAGCAGTTCTTC.

This clonotype was picked up a small number of times. V and J are TRBV11-3 and TRBJ2-1; a possible D gene is TRBD1 (5 bases). Germline V CDR1 and CDR2: SGHNT, YENEEA. CDR3 size: 15 residues. Trimming took 7 bases from V and 6 from J, leaving 19 bases between them. DNA of the CDR3: TGTGCCAGCAACAACGCCGCGGACAACCTCAATGAGCAGTTCTTC. This translates into CASNNAADNLNEQFF.

V and J are TRBV20-1 and TRBJ2-3, with D possibly TRBD2 on 6 matching bases. The CDR3 totals 13 residues. The germline V gene encodes CDR1 DFQATT and CDR2 SNEGSKA (reference sequence). Trimming took off 6 bases at V and 1 base at J, with 11 bases between the two ends. This CDR3 is CSAPPGGTDTQYF. DNA for the CDR3: TGCAGTGCCCCCCCGGGGGGCACAGATACGCAGTATTTT.